This T cell receptor (beta chain) was captured by sequencing in a study of T cells in Graves' hyperthyroidism and ophthalmopathy. On the study more broadly: Pretreatment peripheral blood was obtained at initial diagnosis. Overall study findings and caveats: Blood also showed most of the thyroid clonotypes that were expanded above 0.001. In simple terms, a model built on 13 V-J features told ophthalmopathy apart from stable hyperthyroidism.

This CDR3 is built from 14 residues. Germline lookup yields CDR1 SNHLY and CDR2 FYNNEI. RNA transcripts provided the source from which TCR beta CDR3 regions were amplified. The HTBI set primed first-round TCR CDR3 RT-PCR. Each CDR3 protein is one row after TCRdb ran MiXCR on the multiplex PCR reads. This sample has 350,000 or so distinct CDR3 sequences; approximately 18% occur once, and the top ten carry roughly a sixth. In the case of this clonotype: Its cognate antigen is unknown. A clone one base away is much larger, so this may be a read error.

Uncontrolled infection, other autoimmune disease, pregnancy or lactation disqualified patients from enrolment. The chain combines TRBV2 with TRBJ2-5; D gene uncertain. Sequenced: blood. The TCR originated in a middle-aged woman with Graves' ophthalmopathy. The CDR3 region has the DNA TGTGCCAGTCTCTCAACCGGGCTCCAAGGGACCCAGTACTTC. This sequence encodes CASLSTGLQGTQYF.